The 29 T cell receptor beta chains in this list originate from one sample, sequenced in a study of T cells in localized non-small cell lung cancer (dated by TCRdb to the early 2020s). Library method: the immunoSEQ multiplex PCR assay. In its TCRdb copy, this immuneACCESS table keeps in-frame sequences only and misses some clones. Where compared with another copy, unresolved V genes explain less than half of these, and the others have no known cause. The sample data list about 9,600 clones, and roughly 91% of these were observed just once. The ten largest clones represent 15% to 20% of the sample. Specimen: peripheral blood, collected before any cancer treatment. These TCRs come from a male donor at least 60 years old with stage III squamous cell lung carcinoma.

The rearrangement joins TRBV6-6 to TRBJ2-7; D not certain. Germline loops: CDR1 MNHNY, CDR2 SVGAGI (reference sequence). This CDR3 is built from 12 residues. Trimming stripped 0 bases from V and 4 bases from J, with 4 bases between. CDR3 sequence: CASSYSSYEQYF. The CDR3 DNA reads TGTGCCAGCAGTTACTCGTCGTACGAGCAGTACTTC.

This chain uses TRBV2 with TRBJ2-3, with D possibly matching TRBD2 (6 bases). Trimming stripped 3 bases from V and 9 bases from J, with 16 bases between. The germline V gene encodes CDR1 SNHLY and CDR2 FYNNEI. The CDR3 contains 14 residues. In nucleotides, the CDR3 is TGTGCCAGCAGTGACGGCGGGGCGCTTTTGACGCAGTATTTT. Protein: CASSDGGALLTQYF.

The V call is TRBV15, the J call TRBJ1-4; 10 bases map to TRBD1. V shed 5 bases, J shed 5 bases, and the junction held 5 bases outside the gene matches. The CDR3 extends over 15 amino acids. Germline values: CDR1 LNHNV, CDR2 YYDKDF (reference sequence). The CDR3 loop reads CATSVGTGVNEKLFF. As DNA, the CDR3 is TGTGCCACCAGCGTAGGGACAGGGGTAAATGAAAAACTGTTTTTT.

V usage is TRBV27 and J usage is TRBJ2-7, with D maybe TRBD1 (6 bases). Germline CDR1 reads MNHEY; CDR2 reads SMNVEV (reference sequence). The length of the CDR3 is 13 residues. V was shortened by 6 bases and J by 3 bases, with 12 bases between the two germline ends. This chain's CDR3 is CASSHGQSYEQYF. The CDR3 DNA reads TGTGCCAGCAGCCACGGACAGAGCTACGAGCAGTACTTC.

This clone occurred once. The chain employs TRBV19 and TRBJ2-7; D may be TRBD1 (6 bases). Per germline, CDR1 LNHDA and CDR2 SQIVND (reference sequence). V dropped 6 bases and J dropped 6 bases, with 9 bases sitting between them. The CDR3 covers 11 residues. CDR3 residues: CASRLGGEQYF. CDR3 in DNA: TGTGCCAGTAGACTAGGGGGCGAGCAGTACTTC.

The V gene is TRBV12-2, the J gene TRBJ2-7. TRBV12-2 corresponds to a pseudogene. This CDR3 has 12 residues. The CDR3 nucleotides are TGTGCAAGTCGCTTAGTGGGTCACGAGCAGTACTTC. It encodes CASRLVGHEQYF.

This chain connects TRBV21-1 to TRBJ2-2; the table's D gene call, TRBD2, was not cross checked with the DNA. TRBV21-1 is a documented pseudogene. The CDR3 consists of 17 residues. The CDR3 DNA reads as TGTGCCAGCAGCAACCAAGTTCCTAGCGGGGATTCCGGGGAGCTGTTTTTT. It is translated as CASSNQVPSGDSGELFF.

This clone was seen more than once but under ten times. The V call is TRBV7-3, the J call TRBJ2-5, with a weak D call TRBD2 (5 bases). The CDR3 covers 14 residues. Trimming cost V 1 base and J 9 bases, with 15 bases left between them. Germline V lookup: CDR1 SGHTA, CDR2 FQGTGA. The CDR3 DNA reads TGTGCCAGCAGCTTAAATGCTGGGAGAGTTCCCCAGTACTTC. Residues: CASSLNAGRVPQYF.

This chain uses TRBV7-9 with TRBJ2-2; 7 bases line up with TRBD2. J gave up 4 bases and V 5 bases, and 16 bases lay outside the gene matches. Germline lookup yields CDR1 SEHNR and CDR2 FQNEAQ (reference sequence). This CDR3 spans 18 amino acids. The chain's CDR3 is CASSPGDFGGRSTGELFF. The CDR3 nucleotides read TGTGCCAGCAGCCCGGGAGACTTCGGGGGGAGAAGCACCGGGGAGCTGTTTTTT.

Here the CDR3 reads CASSLRQATNTGELFF. The CDR3 DNA sequence: TGTGCCAGCAGCCTACGTCAGGCCACGAACACCGGGGAGCTGTTTTTT. The gene calls are TRBV5-5 and TRBJ2-2; no definite D call. CDR1 and CDR2 (germline): SGHKS, YYEKEE (reference sequence). The CDR3 length is 16 residues. Trimming shortened V by 4 bases and J by 0 bases, and 13 bases separated the two germline ends. Combining the CDR3 with reference TRBV5-5 and TRBJ2-2 gives the whole variable domain DAGVTQSPTHLIKTRGQQVTLRCSPISGHKSVSWYQQVLGQGPQFIFQYYEKEERGRGNFPDRFSARQFPNYSSELNVNALLLGDSALYLCASSLRQATNTGELFFGEGSRLTVL.

Concerning this clone: The germline gene is not matched at one end of the junction; a read error may be the cause. The V and J genes are TRBV7-4 and TRBJ1-2; possibly TRBD1 for D (6 bases). Germline loops: CDR1 SGHVT, CDR2 SQSDAQ. The CDR3 has 13 residues. DNA of the CDR3: TGTGCCAGCAGTTTAGGCACAGGGTTGGGCTACACCTTC. This gives the protein CASSLGTGLGYTF.

This rearrangement joins TRBV6-5 to TRBJ2-5; a possible D gene is TRBD1 (5 bases). The V end lost 6 bases, the J end lost 0 bases, and 14 bases lay between the germline ends. Germline loops: CDR1 MNHEY, CDR2 SVGAGI. CDR3 length: 15 amino acids. CDR3 bases: TGTGCCAGCAGCATTTTAGGGGCCCACCAAGAGACCCAGTACTTC. It encodes CASSILGAHQETQYF.

The V and J genes are TRBV12-5 and TRBJ1-5; D not certain. Trimming removed 0 bases at V and 6 bases at J, with 12 bases between. Germline values: CDR1 LGHNT, CDR2 FRNRAP. The length of the CDR3 is 15 residues. CDR3 residues: CASGLVLGRGQPQHF. The CDR3 coding sequence is TGTGCTAGTGGTTTGGTATTAGGGAGAGGTCAGCCCCAGCATTTT. Full variable domain (rest looked up from reference TRBV12-5 and TRBJ1-5): DARVTQTPRHKVTEMGQEVTMRCQPILGHNTVFWYRQTMMQGLELLAYFRNRAPLDDSGMPKDRFSAEMPDATLATLKIQPSEPRDSAVYFCASGLVLGRGQPQHFGDGTRLSIL.

The rearrangement joins TRBV7-9 to TRBJ2-7, with D tentatively TRBD1 (6 bases). Between the trimmed V and J ends, which lost 7 bases and 0 bases, there was a span of 10 bases. Germline V gene data show CDR1 as SEHNR and CDR2 as FQNEAQ (reference sequence). This CDR3 spans 13 amino acids. CDR3 residues: CASNLDSSYEQYF. The CDR3 DNA is TGTGCCAGCAACCTGGACAGCTCCTACGAGCAGTACTTC. The full variable domain, in which reference TRBV7-9 and TRBJ2-7 provide the parts outside the CDR3, is DTGVSQNPRHKITKRGQNVTFRCDPISEHNRLYWYRQTLGQGPEFLTYFQNEAQLEKSRLLSDRFSAERPKGSFSTLEIQRTEQGDSAMYLCASNLDSSYEQYFGPGTRLTVT.

This clone was detected only once. J is TRBJ1-1 and V is TRBV18; D perhaps matches TRBD1 (6 bases). CDR1 is KGHSH, CDR2 LQKENI, per germline. Trimming shortened V by 3 bases and J by 1 base, and 12 bases separated the two germline ends. The CDR3 runs to 15 residues. This CDR3 reads CASSPSWDKNTEAFF. Here the CDR3 DNA reads TGTGCCAGCTCACCCTCCTGGGACAAGAACACTGAAGCTTTCTTT.

This clone was seen only once. The chain recombines TRBV30 with TRBJ1-2; TRBD1 aligns across 7 bases. CDR1 is GTSNPN and CDR2 is SVGIG in the germline V gene (reference sequence). The CDR3 loop spans 12 amino acids. After removal of 5 bases from V and 1 base from J, the junction contained 1 base not matched to a gene. The CDR3 DNA follows: TGTGCCTGGGGGACAGTTAACTATGGCTACACCTTC. Its protein product is CAWGTVNYGYTF.

The rearrangement links TRBV6-6 to TRBJ1-3; D is ambiguous. V lost 5 bases and J lost 3, with 14 bases in between. This CDR3 spans 15 amino acids. In germline, CDR1 is MNHNY, CDR2 SVGAGI (reference sequence). The CDR3 here is CASSPSWGNGNTIYF. Written as DNA, the CDR3 is TGTGCCAGCAGTCCCTCTTGGGGAAATGGAAACACCATATATTTT.

This chain joins TRBV30 and TRBJ1-3, with unresolved D. The CDR3 spans 16 residues. V was pared by 0 bases and J by 2 bases, with 14 bases between. Germline loops: CDR1 GTSNPN, CDR2 SVGIG (reference sequence). DNA of the CDR3: TGTGCCTGGAGTGTACTTCACCTTTCGACTGGAAACACCATATATTTT. Translated, it gives CAWSVLHLSTGNTIYF. The entire variable domain, with the rest obtained from reference TRBV30 and TRBJ1-3, is as follows: SQTIHQWPATLVQPVGSPLSLECTVEGTSNPNLYWYRQAAGRGLQLLFYSVGIGQISSEVPQNLSASRPQDRQFILSSKKLLLSDSGFYLCAWSVLHLSTGNTIYFGEGSWLTVV.

J is TRBJ2-7 and V is TRBV6-1; D might be TRBD1 (5 bases). Germline V gene sequence: CDR1 MNHNS, CDR2 SASEGT. Trimming stripped 3 bases from V and 0 bases from J, with 6 bases between. CDR3 length equals 13 residues. Written as DNA, the CDR3 is TGTGCCAGCAGTGAGACAGTCTCCTACGAGCAGTACTTC. Residues: CASSETVSYEQYF.

The genes are TRBV18 and TRBJ1-1, with 7 bases that match TRBD1. The CDR3 has 15 amino acids. J lost 0 bases, V lost 3 bases, and 4 bases had no gene match. The germline V gene has CDR1 KGHSH and CDR2 LQKENI. The CDR3 protein is CASSPRTGLNTEAFF. The CDR3 DNA reads TGTGCCAGCTCACCCAGGACAGGATTGAACACTGAAGCTTTCTTT. The full variable domain, its missing parts supplied by reference TRBV18 and TRBJ1-1, is NAGVMQNPRHLVRRRGQEARLRCSPMKGHSHVYWYRQLPEEGLKFMVYLQKENIIDESGMPKERFSAEFPKEGPSILRIQQVVRGDSAAYFCASSPRTGLNTEAFFGQGTRLTVV.

The CDR3 sequence is CASSPAGTDTQYF. In DNA, the CDR3 is TGTGCCAGCTCACCCGCGGGCACAGATACGCAGTATTTT. The chain joins TRBV18 to TRBJ2-3; D is unclear. Per germline, CDR1 KGHSH and CDR2 LQKENI. Trimming pared 3 bases from V and 1 base from J, leaving 5 bases between. The CDR3 is 13 amino acids.

This clone has only one observation. The rearrangement links TRBV11-1 to TRBJ2-1; perhaps TRBD2 as D (6 bases). Germline loops: CDR1 SGHAT, CDR2 FQDESV (reference sequence). The V end lost 5 bases, the J end lost 5 bases, and 10 bases lay between the germline ends. The CDR3 has 13 residues. CDR3 protein: CASSGGIDNEQFF. The CDR3 coding sequence is TGTGCCAGCAGCGGGGGGATCGACAATGAGCAGTTCTTC.

The chain joins TRBV10-3 to TRBJ2-3; TRBD1 might be the D (5 bases). The CDR3 extends over 11 amino acids. Deletions cut 11 bases from V and 5 bases from J, with 11 bases between. Germline CDR1 is ENHRY and CDR2 is SYGVKD. The CDR3 protein is CAGRVGDTQYF. DNA of the CDR3: TGTGCCGGCAGGGTAGGAGATACGCAGTATTTT.

V usage is TRBV2 and J usage is TRBJ1-1, with TRBD1 identical over 10 bases. There are 13 residues in the CDR3. Trimming removed 5 bases from V and 5 bases from J; junction bases left unmatched: 2. CDR1 and CDR2 (germline): SNHLY, FYNNEI. CDR3 in amino acids: CASSRTGGTEAFF. The CDR3 DNA reads as TGTGCCAGCAGTCGGACAGGGGGAACTGAAGCTTTCTTT. The entire variable domain, with the rest obtained from reference TRBV2 and TRBJ1-1, is as follows: EPEVTQTPSHQVTQMGQEVILRCVPISNHLYFYWYRQILGQKVEFLVSFYNNEISEKSEIFDDQFSVERPDGSNFTLKIRSTKLEDSAMYFCASSRTGGTEAFFGQGTRLTVV.

This clone was seen a single time. The chain employs TRBV19 and TRBJ1-2, with TRBD1 identical over 7 bases. This CDR3 region has 15 residues. Germline V CDR1 and CDR2: LNHDA, SQIVND (reference sequence). V was clipped by 4 bases and J by 2 bases; unmatched bases: 7. The CDR3 DNA is TGTGCCAGTAGTACAGCCGGGACAGAGAACTATGGCTACACCTTC. Translating it yields CASSTAGTENYGYTF.

V is TRBV5-4 and J is TRBJ2-3; maybe TRBD1 (5 bases). There are 13 residues in the CDR3. Per the germline V gene, CDR1 is SGHNT and CDR2 is YYREEE (reference sequence). Trimming took 3 bases from V and 8 from J, leaving 13 bases between them. CDR3 region: CASSSPQASTQYF. The CDR3 DNA reads TGTGCCAGCAGCTCTCCACAGGCAAGTACGCAGTATTTT.

The CDR3 here is CASSLEGEYYEQYF. The CDR3 nucleotides read TGTGCCAGCAGCTTAGAGGGCGAATACTACGAGCAGTACTTC. This chain links TRBV7-9 with TRBJ2-7; D not certain. The V end lost 1 base, the J end lost 3 bases, and 10 bases lay between the germline ends. The CDR3 extends over 14 amino acids. Germline V gene data show CDR1 as SEHNR and CDR2 as FQNEAQ (reference sequence).

The chain employs TRBV5-4 and TRBJ2-2, with D possibly being TRBD1 or TRBD2 (6 bases each). V lost 0 bases to trimming and J lost 4 bases, with 10 bases between them. Germline values: CDR1 SGHNT, CDR2 YYREEE (reference sequence). The CDR3 is made up of 15 amino acids. CDR3 amino acids: CASSLARGGTGELFF. CDR3 bases: TGTGCCAGCAGCTTGGCCAGGGGAGGCACCGGGGAGCTGTTTTTT.

The rearrangement uses TRBV19 and TRBJ1-2, with 9 bases matching TRBD1. The junction had 8 bases not matched to a gene; V was cut back by 4 bases and J by 8 bases. This CDR3 contains 14 residues. Per germline, CDR1 LNHDA and CDR2 SQIVND (reference sequence). CDR3: CASSTTGTGRGYTF. The CDR3 DNA follows: TGTGCCAGTAGTACGACCGGGACAGGGCGCGGCTACACCTTC.